This T cell receptor (beta chain) was recorded in a study of shared clonotypes between healthy human individuals. CDR3 length equals 17 residues. V was clipped by 0 bases and J by 6 bases; unmatched bases: 9. The germline gives CDR1 SGHVS, CDR2 FNYEAQ. Terminally differentiated effector memory CD45RA+ cells were excluded from the naive CD8 cells, which were CD45RO-negative and positively selected for CCR7. Replicate PCRs from sorted subsets contained approximately 220 ng DNA, which is around 29,000 T cell genomes. As originally analysed: ImmunoSEQ only sent back junction sequences with no quality scores, so filtering was done differently. TCRdb's table, derived via immunoSEQ multiplex PCR, lists solely in-frame clones and lacks some. V and J calls and clone size follow that table, whereas D and trimming were derived from the DNA. The sample lists some 2 million clones; just under 95% were seen once.

Whole-study results and caveats: Depth was large, yet rarefaction showed that sorted-subset sequencing was incomplete.

Of note for this clone: The target antigen is unknown.

The sequenced sample was naive CD8+ T cells sorted from blood. V gene TRBV7-6 combines with J gene TRBJ1-5; 9 bases are shared with TRBD1. The TCR was taken from a man between 18 and 29 years old in good health. CDR3 residues: CASSLATDRGVGQPQHF. DNA of the CDR3: TGTGCCAGCAGCTTAGCTACGGACAGGGGAGTAGGTCAGCCCCAGCATTTT.